This T cell receptor beta chain was sequenced in a study of blood T cell repertoires in COVID-19. Study-wide context: The cDNA or gDNA used as material had been derived from T cells, B-cell-depleted T cells, or PBMCs.

Per the study methods: Amplification with reference gene primers provided the estimates of nucleated cell counts. Using immunoSEQ multiplex PCR, the repertoire was profiled, and TCRdb retains in-frame clones only, with some absent. That table is the source of V, J and clone size, and D and trimming were worked out from the DNA. This table has 150,000 to 160,000 clones, roughly 80% appearing once. Germline values: CDR1 SGHTS, CDR2 YDEGEE. CDR3 length: 13 amino acids. After removal of 5 bases from V and 9 bases from J, the junction contained 7 bases not matched to a gene. It was during active infection that Seattle patients were enrolled and then longitudinally followed.

This receptor was identified in a woman aged 60 to 75 with COVID-19, enrolled during active disease. The rearrangement uses TRBV5-8 and TRBJ1-5; 8 bases agree with TRBD1. Sequences were obtained from peripheral blood. The chain's CDR3 is CASSWTGSRPQHF. The CDR3 DNA is TGTGCCAGCAGTTGGACAGGGTCAAGGCCCCAGCATTTT.